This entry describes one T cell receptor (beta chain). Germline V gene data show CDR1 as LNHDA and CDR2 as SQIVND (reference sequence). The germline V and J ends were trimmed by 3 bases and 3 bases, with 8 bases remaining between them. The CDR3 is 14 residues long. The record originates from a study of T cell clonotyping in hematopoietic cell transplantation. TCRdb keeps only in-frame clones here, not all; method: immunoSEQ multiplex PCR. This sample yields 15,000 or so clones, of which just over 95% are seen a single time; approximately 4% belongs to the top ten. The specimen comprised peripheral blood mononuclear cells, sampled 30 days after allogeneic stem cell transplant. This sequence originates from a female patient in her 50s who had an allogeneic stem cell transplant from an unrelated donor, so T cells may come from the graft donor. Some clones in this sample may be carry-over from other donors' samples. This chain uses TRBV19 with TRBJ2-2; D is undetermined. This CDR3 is CASSIARYTGELFF. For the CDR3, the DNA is TGTGCCAGTAGTATTGCCAGGTACACCGGGGAGCTGTTTTTT.